This T cell receptor beta chain is from a study of OX40 agonist ivuxolimab in advanced cancers. Overall study: Patients got intravenous ivuxolimab at 0.01 to 10 mg/kg every 2 weeks. The study reported partial responses in three patients: one hepatocellular carcinoma, two cutaneous melanoma. Previous treatment with anti-PD-1, anti-PD-L1 or anti-CTLA-4 therapy was allowed; roughly 40% had received some.

Regarding this clone: Its antigen remains unidentified.

The germline V gene encodes CDR1 SGHNT and CDR2 YENEEA. V lost 5 bases to trimming and J lost 12 bases; unmatched junction nucleotides: 8. This CDR3 region has 15 residues. Assay: immunoSEQ multiplex PCR; the TCRdb copy retains only in-frame clones and omits some. The sample lists about 120,000 clones, 90% to 95% seen once, with roughly 0.15% in the top ten. Findings and caveats of the study: Among patients with partial responses at 0.1-3.0 mg/kg, clonal expansion was among the lowest.

V gene TRBV11-3 combines with J gene TRBJ2-1; 15 nucleotides match TRBD2. This sequence was found in an adult with an advanced solid tumor such as melanoma, head and neck, liver or kidney cancer. Sequencing was performed on CD4+ or CD8+ T cells sorted from blood, taken in a trial of the OX40 agonist ivuxolimab. The CDR3 protein is CASSPGLAGGLGQFF. The CDR3 DNA reads TGTGCCAGCAGCCCCGGACTAGCGGGAGGGTTGGGGCAGTTCTTC.